Reported below is one T cell receptor (beta chain). This entry is derived from a study of shared clonotypes between healthy human individuals. Sequencing was at deep level. Repertoires were generated with immunoSEQ multiplex PCR, while TCRdb's copy carries only in-frame clones and drops some. Of about 480,000 clones detected, 60% to 80% appear once; the ten largest clones hold about an eighth. Germline CDR1 is SGHTA and CDR2 is FQGNSA. V lost 1 base to trimming and J lost 4 bases, with 10 bases between them. The CDR3 runs to 15 residues. The rearrangement joins TRBV7-2 to TRBJ2-2, with D perhaps matching TRBD2 (6 bases). The specimen sequenced was PBMCs. The sequence derives from a woman aged 40 to 49 in good health. Some clones in this sample may be carry-over from other donors' samples. DNA for the CDR3: TGTGCCAGCAGCTTAGGCGGGGTAATCACCGGGGAGCTGTTTTTT. Amino acid sequence: CASSLGGVITGELFF. The variable domain in full, with the rest retrieved from reference TRBV7-2 and TRBJ2-2, is GAGVSQSPSNKVTEKGKDVELRCDPISGHTALYWYRQSLGQGLEFLIYFQGNSAPDKSGLPSDRFSAERTGGSVSTLTIQRTQQEDSAVYLCASSLGGVITGELFFGEGSRLTVL.